The 20 T cell receptor beta chains listed next were all sequenced from one sample in a study of lymphopenia after photon versus proton radiotherapy. This table comes from immunoSEQ multiplex PCR, and its TCRdb copy is limited to in-frame clones, with some not included. Among fewer than 9,500 clones listed, roughly 80% were seen once. The source was peripheral blood, collected from a patient treated with photon-based radiotherapy. All receptors come from a man in his thirties or forties with gastric cancer.

This chain uses TRBV12-5 with TRBJ1-5; no firm D call. Per germline, CDR1 LGHNT and CDR2 FRNRAP. CDR3 size: 14 residues. V gave up 5 bases and J gave up 4 bases, with 12 bases separating them. The CDR3 coding sequence is TGTGCTAGTGGTGCCAATCTGGGGAATCAGCCCCAGCATTTT. Protein sequence: CASGANLGNQPQHF.

The chain links TRBV27 to TRBJ1-1; TRBD1 agrees at 10 bases. Germline V lookup: CDR1 MNHEY, CDR2 SMNVEV (reference sequence). This CDR3 spans 15 amino acids. J gave up 3 bases and V 5 bases, and 6 bases lay outside the gene matches. The CDR3 is CASSKTGTGDTEAFF. Written as DNA, the CDR3 is TGTGCCAGCAGTAAAACCGGGACAGGGGACACTGAAGCTTTCTTT.

The chain has TRBV9 and TRBJ1-4; tentatively, D is TRBD1 (6 bases). Germline CDR1 reads SGDLS; CDR2 reads YYNGEE. The length of the CDR3 is 15 residues. V shed 5 bases and J shed 2 bases, with 13 bases lying between them. CDR3 sequence: CASSLGGGTNEKLFF. The DNA for the CDR3 is TGTGCCAGCAGTCTAGGAGGGGGTACTAATGAAAAACTGTTTTTT.

There are a few counts of this clone. J is TRBJ2-7 and V is TRBV19, with D perhaps assigned TRBD1 or TRBD2 (5 bases each). Germline-derived CDR1 and CDR2 are LNHDA and SQIVND (reference sequence). Trimming cost V 0 bases and J 3 bases, with 15 bases left between them. The CDR3 length is 16 residues. CDR3 sequence: CASSIESGAVGYEQYF. The CDR3 DNA sequence: TGTGCCAGTAGTATAGAATCCGGGGCGGTCGGCTACGAGCAGTACTTC.

This chain joins TRBV7-3 and TRBJ2-5, with D possibly TRBD2 on 6 matching bases. The germline V and J ends were trimmed by 5 bases and 5 bases, with 15 bases remaining between them. There are 14 residues in the CDR3. CDR1 and CDR2 from the germline V gene are SGHTA and FQGTGA. CDR3 DNA sequence: TGTGCCAGCAGCCCAGGGACTGGTTCGGAGACCCAGTACTTC. As protein: CASSPGTGSETQYF.

Relative to its sample, this clone is medium-sized. The chain links TRBV6-5 to TRBJ1-2; D uncertain. V was cut by 2 bases and J by 5 bases, with 12 bases left in between. The V gene's germline CDR1 is MNHEY and CDR2 SVGAGI. This CDR3 has 14 residues. The DNA of the CDR3 is TGTGCCAGCAGTTACGACTCCGGGGTATATGGCTACACCTTC. Translation: CASSYDSGVYGYTF.

The V and J genes are TRBV7-2 and TRBJ2-2; weak D call: TRBD2 (6 bases). The CDR3 is made up of 16 amino acids. V was trimmed by 0 bases and J by 8 bases, leaving 16 bases between them. Germline assignment: CDR1 SGHTA and CDR2 FQGNSA. The CDR3 reads CASSLALSSAGGELFF. The CDR3 region has the DNA TGTGCCAGCAGCTTAGCGCTGTCTAGCGCGGGGGGGGAGCTGTTTTTT.

This clone was found a few times. The chain recombines TRBV29-1 with TRBJ2-1; D possibly uses TRBD1 or TRBD2 (5 bases each). The ends were cut back, 3 bases at V and 8 bases at J, with 14 bases in the middle. CDR3 size: 13 residues. The germline V gene encodes CDR1 SQVTM and CDR2 ANQGSEA. This CDR3 is CSVERSRGYEQFF. CDR3 sequence (DNA): TGCAGCGTTGAGAGATCCCGGGGCTATGAGCAGTTCTTC.

The CDR3 loop reads CASSPHSGRSYNEQFF. DNA for the CDR3: TGTGCCAGCAGCCCCCATAGCGGGAGGTCTTACAATGAGCAGTTCTTC. The V and J genes are TRBV7-3 and TRBJ2-1, with 10 nucleotides matching TRBD2. The V gene's germline CDR1 is SGHTA and CDR2 FQGTGA. CDR3 length: 16 residues. V gave up 5 bases and J gave up 4 bases; unmatched junction bases: 8.

Only one count was recorded for this clone. DNA for the CDR3: TGTGCCAGCAGCTTTCAGGGCACAGATACGCAGTATTTT. It specifies CASSFQGTDTQYF. The gene calls are TRBV11-3 and TRBJ2-3, with no clear D. Germline CDR1 and CDR2: SGHNT and YENEEA. The CDR3 has 13 amino acids. V dropped 3 bases and J dropped 1 base, with 5 bases sitting between them.

The chain's CDR3 is CASSPTSGGARYAQYF. The DNA of the CDR3 is TGTGCCAGTAGTCCAACTAGCGGGGGGGCCCGATACGCGCAGTATTTT. The chain combines TRBV19 with TRBJ2-3, with 13 bases fitting TRBD2. Unmatched junction bases numbered 12, after V lost 5 bases and J lost 10 bases. This CDR3 is 16 amino acids long. The germline gives CDR1 LNHDA, CDR2 SQIVND (reference sequence).

This clone was detected once. This sequence joins TRBV6-4 and TRBJ1-2; D is unclear. The CDR3 contains 14 residues. Germline CDR1 reads MRHNA; CDR2 reads SNTAGT. Trimming took off 0 bases at V and 7 bases at J, with 12 bases between the two ends. The CDR3 DNA sequence: TGTGCCAGCAGTGACTCATGGAACAAGGGTGGCTACACCTTC. As protein: CASSDSWNKGGYTF.

The chain is built from TRBV29-1 and TRBJ1-2; D is perhaps TRBD1 (6 bases). The V gene lost 4 bases and the J gene lost 4 bases, with 13 bases spanning the gap. CDR1 SQVTM and CDR2 ANQGSEA come from the germline V gene. The CDR3 sequence is 13 residues long. The DNA for the CDR3 is TGCAGCGTTGTAGGGGGGGAAAGCTATGGCTACACCTTC. This translates into CSVVGGESYGYTF.

This clone has only one observation. The J gene is TRBJ1-1, the V gene TRBV13, with a possible D match to TRBD1 (6 bases). Germline V lookup: CDR1 PRHDT, CDR2 FYEKMQ (reference sequence). There are 18 residues in the CDR3. Between the trimmed V and J ends, which lost 1 base and 4 bases, there was a span of 22 bases. The CDR3 is CASSLEGVLRDKTTEAFF. The CDR3 bases are TGTGCCAGCAGCTTAGAGGGGGTCCTTAGGGACAAAACCACTGAAGCTTTCTTT.

The chain links TRBV19 to TRBJ1-6; 11 bases are shared with TRBD1. J gave up 6 bases and V 4 bases, and 5 bases lay outside the gene matches. The CDR3 runs 16 residues. CDR1 and CDR2 from the germline V gene are LNHDA and SQIVND (reference sequence). CDR3 amino acids: CASSRGQGAGNSPLHF. The CDR3 region has the DNA TGTGCCAGTAGTAGAGGACAGGGGGCCGGTAATTCACCCCTCCACTTT.

The V call is TRBV11-3, the J call TRBJ2-5; D tentatively fits TRBD1 or TRBD2 (5 bases each). Germline CDR1 SGHNT, CDR2 YENEEA. The CDR3 spans 17 residues. The V and J ends lost 2 bases and 0 bases respectively, with 16 bases between them. In DNA form, the CDR3 reads TGTGCCAGCAGCTTACAGGGACCGGGGCCAAACCAAGAGACCCAGTACTTC. Translation: CASSLQGPGPNQETQYF. The variable domain in full, with the rest retrieved from reference TRBV11-3 and TRBJ2-5, is EAGVVQSPRYKIIEKKQPVAFWCNPISGHNTLYWYLQNLGQGPELLIRYENEEAVDDSQLPKDRFSAERLKGVDSTLKIQPAELGDSAVYLCASSLQGPGPNQETQYFGPGTRLLVL.

The chain links TRBV11-3 to TRBJ2-3, with 8 bases fitting TRBD2. This CDR3 is 17 amino acids long. V lost 1 base and J lost 2; bases outside the gene matches: 8. Germline V CDR1 and CDR2: SGHNT, YENEEA. CDR3 bases: TGTGCCAGCAGCTTAGGAGCCGGGGGGGGGAACACAGATACGCAGTATTTT. As protein: CASSLGAGGGNTDTQYF.

CDR3 sequence reads: CASNNPTGPWGNTEAFF. The DNA of the CDR3 is TGTGCCAGTAACAACCCAACTGGACCCTGGGGAAACACTGAAGCTTTCTTT. The chain has TRBV19 and TRBJ1-1; D is unresolved. V lost 7 bases, J lost 2 bases, and 23 bases lay in between. Germline V CDR1 and CDR2: LNHDA, SQIVND (reference sequence). This CDR3 spans 17 amino acids.

The rearrangement uses TRBV7-2 and TRBJ1-5; tentatively, D is TRBD1 (5 bases). This CDR3 is 13 amino acids long. Trimming stripped 5 bases from V and 5 bases from J, with 10 bases between. Germline values: CDR1 SGHTA, CDR2 FQGNSA. The CDR3 sequence is CASSPGTHQPQHF. In nucleotides, the CDR3 is TGTGCCAGCAGCCCAGGGACCCATCAGCCCCAGCATTTT.

The chain couples TRBV29-1 to TRBJ2-7, with 8 bases fitting TRBD1. Per germline, CDR1 SQVTM and CDR2 ANQGSEA. J gave up 2 bases and V 1 base, and 1 base lay outside the gene matches. The CDR3 has 13 residues. The CDR3 DNA reads TGCAGCGTTGAAGGGACAGGGCCCTACGAGCAGTACTTC. Protein sequence: CSVEGTGPYEQYF.